This T cell receptor beta chain was obtained from a study of T cells after yellow fever vaccination. TCRdb passed the 5' RACE reads through MiXCR, listing each CDR3 protein once. This sample has tens of thousands of distinct CDR3 sequences; 5% to 8.5% occur once, and the top ten carry roughly 24%. There are many counts of this clonotype. The CDR3 has 15 residues. CDR1 and CDR2 from the germline V gene are LGHNA and YNFKEQ. V lost 1 base and J 3 bases, leaving 10 bases between the germline ends. The receptor was derived from a young man who received the YFV17D yellow fever vaccine. V gene TRBV4-2 combines with J gene TRBJ1-5, with D possibly being TRBD1 (5 bases). The sample consisted of CD8+ T cells not binding an NS4B(214-222) dextramer, sorted from PBMCs, taken roughly 47 days after the first yellow fever vaccination. The CDR3 coding sequence is TGTGCCAGCAGCCAAGCGGCACAGGACAATCAGCCCCAGCATTTT. Translating it yields CASSQAAQDNQPQHF.